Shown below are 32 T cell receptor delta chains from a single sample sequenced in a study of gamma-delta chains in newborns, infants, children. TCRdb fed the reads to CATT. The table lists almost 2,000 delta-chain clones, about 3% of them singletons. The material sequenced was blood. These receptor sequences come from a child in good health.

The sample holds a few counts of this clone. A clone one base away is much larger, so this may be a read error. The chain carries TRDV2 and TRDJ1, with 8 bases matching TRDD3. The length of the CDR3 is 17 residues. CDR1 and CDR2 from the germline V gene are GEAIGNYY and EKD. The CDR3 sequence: CARDTVGGDTTPGKLIF. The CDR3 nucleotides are TGTGCCCGTGACACCGTGGGTGGGGATACCACGCCCGGTAAACTCATCTTT.

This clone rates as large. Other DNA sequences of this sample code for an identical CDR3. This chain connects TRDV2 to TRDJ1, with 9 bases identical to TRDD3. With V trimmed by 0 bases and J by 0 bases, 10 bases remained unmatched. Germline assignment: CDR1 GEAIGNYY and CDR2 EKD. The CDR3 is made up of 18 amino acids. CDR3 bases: TGTGCCTGTGACACCGTACTGGGGGAGCCGAGGTACACCGATAAACTCATCTTT. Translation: CACDTVLGEPRYTDKLIF.

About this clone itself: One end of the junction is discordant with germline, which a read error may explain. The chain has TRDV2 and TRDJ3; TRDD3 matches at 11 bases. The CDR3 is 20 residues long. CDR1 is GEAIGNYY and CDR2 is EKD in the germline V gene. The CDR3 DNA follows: TGTGCCTGTGACAGCCTCCTGGGGGATACCCCCTCCTTGGACACCCGACAGATGTTTTTC. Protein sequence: CACDSLLGDTPSLDTRQMFF.

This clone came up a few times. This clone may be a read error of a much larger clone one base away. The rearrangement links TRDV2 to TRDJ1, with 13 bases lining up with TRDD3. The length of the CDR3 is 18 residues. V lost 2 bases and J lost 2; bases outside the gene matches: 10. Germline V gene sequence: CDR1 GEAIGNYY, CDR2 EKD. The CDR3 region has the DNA TGTGCCTGTGACAGCTTACTGGGGGATACGATTAGTACCGATAAACTCATCTTT. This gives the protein CACDSLLGDTISTDKLIF.

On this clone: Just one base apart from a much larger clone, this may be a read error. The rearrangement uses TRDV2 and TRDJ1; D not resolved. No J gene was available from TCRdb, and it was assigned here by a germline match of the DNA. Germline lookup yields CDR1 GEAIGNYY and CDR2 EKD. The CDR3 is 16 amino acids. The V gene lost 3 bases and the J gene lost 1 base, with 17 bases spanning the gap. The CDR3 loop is CACDPIKDMGTDKLIF. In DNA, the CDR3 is TGTGCCTGTGACCCCATAAAAGATATGGGCACCGATAAACTCATCTTT.

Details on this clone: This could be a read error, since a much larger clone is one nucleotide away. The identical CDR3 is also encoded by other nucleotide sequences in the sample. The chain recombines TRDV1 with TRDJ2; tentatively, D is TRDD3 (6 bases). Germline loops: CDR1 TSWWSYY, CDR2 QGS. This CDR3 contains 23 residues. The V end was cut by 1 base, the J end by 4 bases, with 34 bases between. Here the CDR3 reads CALGEPMYDGRRGGPPETAQLFF. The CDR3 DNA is TGTGCTCTTGGGGAACCTATGTACGACGGACGTCGTGGGGGTCCGCCGGAGACAGCACAACTCTTCTTT.

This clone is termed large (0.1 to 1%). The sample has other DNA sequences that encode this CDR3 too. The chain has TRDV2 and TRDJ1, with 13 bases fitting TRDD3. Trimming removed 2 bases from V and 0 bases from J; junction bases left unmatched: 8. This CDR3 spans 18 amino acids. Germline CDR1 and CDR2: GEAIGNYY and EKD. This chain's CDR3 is CACDSLLGDTKYTDKLIF. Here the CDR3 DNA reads TGTGCCTGTGACAGTTTACTGGGGGATACGAAGTACACCGATAAACTCATCTTT.

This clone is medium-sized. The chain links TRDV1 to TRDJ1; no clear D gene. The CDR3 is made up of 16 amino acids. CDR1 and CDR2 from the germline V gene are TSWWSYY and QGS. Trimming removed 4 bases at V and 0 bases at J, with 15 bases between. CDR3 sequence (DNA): TGTGCTCTTGGGGTCGAGGTTACTACGTACACCGATAAACTCATCTTT. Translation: CALGVEVTTYTDKLIF.

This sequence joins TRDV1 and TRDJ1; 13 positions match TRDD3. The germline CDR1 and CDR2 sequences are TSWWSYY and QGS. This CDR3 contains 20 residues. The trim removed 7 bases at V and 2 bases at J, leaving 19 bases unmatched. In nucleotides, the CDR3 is TGTGCTCTTGCTGTCCCCCTTTACAAACTGGGGGATACGGGAACCGATAAACTCATCTTT. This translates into CALAVPLYKLGDTGTDKLIF.

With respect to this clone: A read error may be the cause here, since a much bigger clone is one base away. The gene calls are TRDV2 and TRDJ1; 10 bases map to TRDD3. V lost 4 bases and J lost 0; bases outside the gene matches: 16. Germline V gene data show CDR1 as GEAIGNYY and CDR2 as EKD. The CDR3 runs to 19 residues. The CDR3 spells CACESAAITGGSHTDKLIF. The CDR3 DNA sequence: TGTGCCTGTGAATCTGCGGCCATTACTGGGGGATCGCACACCGATAAACTCATCTTT.

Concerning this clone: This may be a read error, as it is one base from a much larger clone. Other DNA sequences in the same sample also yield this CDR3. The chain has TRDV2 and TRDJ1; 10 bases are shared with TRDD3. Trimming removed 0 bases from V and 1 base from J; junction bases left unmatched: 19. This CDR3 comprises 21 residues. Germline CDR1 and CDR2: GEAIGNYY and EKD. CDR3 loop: CACDTVDPVKLGDARTDKLIF. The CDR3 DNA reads TGTGCCTGTGACACCGTTGACCCTGTGAAACTGGGGGATGCACGCACCGATAAACTCATCTTT.

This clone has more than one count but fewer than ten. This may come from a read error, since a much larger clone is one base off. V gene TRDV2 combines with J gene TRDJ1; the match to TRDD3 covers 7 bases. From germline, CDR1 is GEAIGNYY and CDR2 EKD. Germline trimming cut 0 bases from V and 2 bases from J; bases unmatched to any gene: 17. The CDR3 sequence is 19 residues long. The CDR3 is CACDTVGTDTRRKTDKLIF. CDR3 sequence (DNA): TGTGCCTGTGACACCGTCGGCACGGATACGCGGCGGAAAACCGATAAACTCATCTTT.

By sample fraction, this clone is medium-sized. As DNA, the CDR3 is TGTGCTCTTGGGGGACCCTTCCTACGAACGTCGAGGGGGATCGGGGTCGATAAACTCATCTTT. It specifies CALGGPFLRTSRGIGVDKLIF. This chain uses TRDV1 with TRDJ1; TRDD2 matches at 9 bases. CDR1 is TSWWSYY, CDR2 QGS, per germline. This CDR3 contains 21 residues. The V and J ends lost 4 bases and 4 bases, in that order; junction bases with no gene match: 25.

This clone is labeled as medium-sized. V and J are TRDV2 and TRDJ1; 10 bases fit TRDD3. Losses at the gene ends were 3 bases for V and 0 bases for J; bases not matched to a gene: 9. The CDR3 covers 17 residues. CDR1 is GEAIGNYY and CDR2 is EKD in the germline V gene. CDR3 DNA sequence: TGTGCCTGTGACGGGTTACTGGGGGATTCGTACACCGATAAACTCATCTTT. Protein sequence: CACDGLLGDSYTDKLIF.

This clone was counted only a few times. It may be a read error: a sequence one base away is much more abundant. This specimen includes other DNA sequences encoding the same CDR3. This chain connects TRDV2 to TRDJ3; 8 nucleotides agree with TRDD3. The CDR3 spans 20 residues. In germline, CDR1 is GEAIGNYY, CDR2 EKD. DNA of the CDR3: TGCGCCTGTGACACGGCGAACTGGGGGGTCAGCTCCTGGGACACCCGACAGATGTTTTTC. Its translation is CACDTANWGVSSWDTRQMFF.

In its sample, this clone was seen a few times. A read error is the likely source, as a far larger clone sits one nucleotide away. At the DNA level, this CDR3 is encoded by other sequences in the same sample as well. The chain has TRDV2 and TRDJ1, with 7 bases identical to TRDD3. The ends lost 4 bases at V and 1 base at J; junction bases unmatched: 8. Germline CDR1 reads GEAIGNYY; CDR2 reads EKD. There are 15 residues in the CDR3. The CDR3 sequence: CACESLLGTTDKLIF. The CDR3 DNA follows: TGTGCCTGTGAGAGCCTACTGGGGACCACCGATAAACTCATCTTT.

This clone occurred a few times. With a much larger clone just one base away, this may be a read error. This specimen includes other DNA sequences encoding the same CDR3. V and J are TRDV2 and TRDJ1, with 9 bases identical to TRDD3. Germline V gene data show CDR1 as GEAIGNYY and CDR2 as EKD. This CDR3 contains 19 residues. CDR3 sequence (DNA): TGTGCCTGCGACACCGTACCTGTACTGGGGGACGATAACACCGATAAACTCATCTTT. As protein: CACDTVPVLGDDNTDKLIF.

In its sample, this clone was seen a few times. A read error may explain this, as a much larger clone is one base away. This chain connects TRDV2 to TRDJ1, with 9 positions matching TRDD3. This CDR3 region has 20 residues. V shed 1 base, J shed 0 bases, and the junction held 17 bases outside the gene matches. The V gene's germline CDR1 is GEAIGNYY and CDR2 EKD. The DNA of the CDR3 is TGTGCCTGTGACACTACGACTTCTTCACGGGGGATACATTACACCGATAAACTCATCTTT. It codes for CACDTTTSSRGIHYTDKLIF.

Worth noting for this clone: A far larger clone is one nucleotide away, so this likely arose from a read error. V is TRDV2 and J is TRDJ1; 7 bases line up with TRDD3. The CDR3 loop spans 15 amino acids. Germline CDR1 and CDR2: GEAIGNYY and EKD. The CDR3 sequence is CACESLLGTTDKLTF. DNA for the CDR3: TGTGCCTGTGAGAGCTTACTGGGGACCACCGATAAACTCACCTTT.

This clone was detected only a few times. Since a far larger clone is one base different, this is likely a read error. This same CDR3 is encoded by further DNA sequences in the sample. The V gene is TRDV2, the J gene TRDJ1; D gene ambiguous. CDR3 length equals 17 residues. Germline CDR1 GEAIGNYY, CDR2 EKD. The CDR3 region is CACDTVQGFPYTDKLIF. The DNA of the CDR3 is TGTGCCTGTGACACCGTACAGGGGTTCCCGTACACCGATAAACTAATCTTT.

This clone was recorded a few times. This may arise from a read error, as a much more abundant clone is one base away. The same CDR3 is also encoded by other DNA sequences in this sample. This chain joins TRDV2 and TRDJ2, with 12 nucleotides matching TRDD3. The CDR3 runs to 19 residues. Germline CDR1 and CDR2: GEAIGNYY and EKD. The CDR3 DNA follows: TGTGCCTGCGACACCGCTGGGGGATACGCCCGAGAGAAGACAGCACAACTCTTCTTT. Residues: CACDTAGGYAREKTAQLFF.

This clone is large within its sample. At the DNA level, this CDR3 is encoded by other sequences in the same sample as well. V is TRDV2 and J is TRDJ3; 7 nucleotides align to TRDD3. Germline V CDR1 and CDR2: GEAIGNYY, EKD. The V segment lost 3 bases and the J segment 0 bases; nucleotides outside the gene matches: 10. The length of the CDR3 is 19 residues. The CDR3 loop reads CACDRTLGTSSWDTRQMFF. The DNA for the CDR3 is TGTGCCTGTGACCGGACACTGGGGACTAGCTCCTGGGACACCCGACAGATGTTTTTC.

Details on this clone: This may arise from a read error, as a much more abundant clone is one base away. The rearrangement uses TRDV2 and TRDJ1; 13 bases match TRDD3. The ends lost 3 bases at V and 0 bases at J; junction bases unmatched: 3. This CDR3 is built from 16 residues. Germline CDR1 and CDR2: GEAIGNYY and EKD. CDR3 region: CACDRLGDTHTDKLIF. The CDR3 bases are TGTGCCTGTGACCGACTGGGGGATACGCACACCGATAAACTCATCTTT.

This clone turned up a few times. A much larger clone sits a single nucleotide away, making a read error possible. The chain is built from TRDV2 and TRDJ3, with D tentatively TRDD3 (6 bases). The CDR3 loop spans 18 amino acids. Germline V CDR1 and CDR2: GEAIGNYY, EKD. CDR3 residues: CACDTGGHSSWDARQMFF. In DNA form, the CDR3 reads TGTGCCTGTGACACTGGGGGCCATTCGTCCTGGGACGCCCGACAGATGTTTTTC.

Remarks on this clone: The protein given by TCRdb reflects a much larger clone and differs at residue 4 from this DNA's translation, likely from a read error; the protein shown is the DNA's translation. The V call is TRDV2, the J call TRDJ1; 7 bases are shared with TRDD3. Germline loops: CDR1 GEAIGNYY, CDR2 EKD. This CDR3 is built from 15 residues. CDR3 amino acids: CACGTVGESSDKLIF. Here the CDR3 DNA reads TGTGCCTGTGGCACCGTGGGGGAATCGTCCGATAAACTCATCTTT.

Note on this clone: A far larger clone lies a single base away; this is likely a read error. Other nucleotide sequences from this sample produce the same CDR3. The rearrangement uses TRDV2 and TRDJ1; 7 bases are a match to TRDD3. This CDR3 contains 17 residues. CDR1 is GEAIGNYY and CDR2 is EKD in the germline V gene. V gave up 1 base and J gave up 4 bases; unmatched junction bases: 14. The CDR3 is CACDTVPTLGANDKLIF. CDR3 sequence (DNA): TGTGCCTGTGACACTGTTCCCACTCTGGGGGCTAACGATAAACTCATCTTT.

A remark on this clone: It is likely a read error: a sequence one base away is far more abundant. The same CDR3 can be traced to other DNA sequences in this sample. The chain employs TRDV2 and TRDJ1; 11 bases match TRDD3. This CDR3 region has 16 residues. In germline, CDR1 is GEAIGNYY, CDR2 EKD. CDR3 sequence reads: CACDPLGDKGTDKLIF. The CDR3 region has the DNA TGTGCCTGTGACCCACTGGGGGATAAAGGCACCGACAAACTCATCTTT.

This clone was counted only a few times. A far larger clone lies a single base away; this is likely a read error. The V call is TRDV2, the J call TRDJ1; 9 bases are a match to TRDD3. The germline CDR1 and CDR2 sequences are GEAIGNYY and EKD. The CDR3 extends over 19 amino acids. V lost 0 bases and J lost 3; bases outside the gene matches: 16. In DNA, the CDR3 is TGTGCCTGTGACACCGTACCTGTACTGGGGGACGATAACGCCGATAAACTCATCTTT. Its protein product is CACDTVPVLGDDNADKLIF.

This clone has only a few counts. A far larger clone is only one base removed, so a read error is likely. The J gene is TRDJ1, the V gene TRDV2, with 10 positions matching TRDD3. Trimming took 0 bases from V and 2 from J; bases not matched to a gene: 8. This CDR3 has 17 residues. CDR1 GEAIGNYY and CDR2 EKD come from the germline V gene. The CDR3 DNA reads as TGTGCCTGTGACACCGTAGGGGGATACGCGTCGACCGATAAACTCATCTTT. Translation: CACDTVGGYASTDKLIF.

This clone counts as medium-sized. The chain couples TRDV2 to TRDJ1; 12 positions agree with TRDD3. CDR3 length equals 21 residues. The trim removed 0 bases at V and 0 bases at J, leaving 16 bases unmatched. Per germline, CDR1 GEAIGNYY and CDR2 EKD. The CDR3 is CACDTLPSVTGGYKYTDKLIF. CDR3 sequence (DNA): TGTGCCTGTGACACCCTGCCTTCCGTAACTGGGGGATACAAGTACACCGATAAACTCATCTTT.

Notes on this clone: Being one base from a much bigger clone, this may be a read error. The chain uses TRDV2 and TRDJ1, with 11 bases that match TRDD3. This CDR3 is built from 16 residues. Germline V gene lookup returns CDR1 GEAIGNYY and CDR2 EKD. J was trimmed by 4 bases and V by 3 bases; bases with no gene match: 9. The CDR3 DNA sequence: TGTGCCTGTGACGGACTGGGGGATATGCACATCGATAAACTCATCTTT. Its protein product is CACDGLGDMHIDKLIF.

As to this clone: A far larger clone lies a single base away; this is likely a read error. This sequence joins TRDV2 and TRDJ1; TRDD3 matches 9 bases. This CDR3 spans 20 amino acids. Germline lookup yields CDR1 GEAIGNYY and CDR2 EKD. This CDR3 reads CASDPVLQLGDNSYTDKLIF. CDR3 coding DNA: TGTGCCAGTGACCCCGTCCTACAACTGGGGGACAACTCGTACACCGATAAACTCATCTTT.